This is a list of T cell receptor beta chains from one sample in a study of stem cell transplantation in POMP-related autoinflammatory disease. Profiled with immunoSEQ multiplex PCR; TCRdb holds only in-frame clones, not every one. The sample records roughly 11,000 clones, around 84% being singletons. The sample here was CD8+ T cells from PBMCs, taken before stem cell transplantation. Receptor source: a human donor with POMP-related autoinflammation and immune dysregulation (PRAID). Each CDR3 is given with its conserved first and last residue. Fields, in order: V gene, clone size, D gene, J gene, CDR3 DNA, CDR3 protein. The D gene is left open where the match is weak. Clone sizes are given selectively: once, few, many, or a class where the clone is expanded.

>TRBV5-6|.|.|TRBJ2-1
TGTGCCAGCAGCTTGGCCGGGGGACTGAATGAGCAGTTCTTC
CASSLAGGLNEQFF
>TRBV4-1|.|TRBD2|TRBJ2-7
TGCGCCAGCAGCCCCGGGACTAGCGGGGGTACCTACGAGCAGTACTTC
CASSPGTSGGTYEQYF
>TRBV7-9|.|TRBD2|TRBJ2-1
TGTGCCAGCAGCCAGGGACGACTAGCGGGGGGCCCTAACAATGAGCAGTTCTTC
CASSQGRLAGGPNNEQFF
>TRBV2|.|TRBD2|TRBJ2-3
TGTGCCAGCAGTGACTTACTAGCGGGCAGCACAGATACGCAGTATTTT
CASSDLLAGSTDTQYF
>TRBV7-9|.|TRBD2|TRBJ2-3
TGTGCCAGCCTGTCGACTAGCGGGCTCACAGATACGCAGTATTTT
CASLSTSGLTDTQYF
>TRBV19|.|.|TRBJ2-7
TGTGCCAGTACCTCTCAGGGTTTCCACGAGCAGTACTTC
CASTSQGFHEQYF
>TRBV6-5|.|.|TRBJ2-5
TGTGCCGCCTCCCGGGGGGCGAAAGAGACCCAGTACTTC
CAASRGAKETQYF
>TRBV2|once|.|TRBJ2-7
TGTGCCAGCAGTAAAGATAACTCCCTCGTCGGGTACGAGCAGTACTTC
CASSKDNSLVGYEQYF
>TRBV29-1|.|TRBD2|TRBJ2-1
TGCAGCGCCGTGCCTAGCGGCAATGAGCAGTTCTTC
CSAVPSGNEQFF
>TRBV9|.|.|TRBJ1-3
TGTGCCAGCAGCGTAGAACCGGGGGCAACAGGAAACACCATATATTTT
CASSVEPGATGNTIYF
>TRBV18|.|.|TRBJ1-4
TGTGCCAGCTCACCACGTAAGCGTAATGAAAAACTGTTTTTT
CASSPRKRNEKLFF
>TRBV5-8|.|.|TRBJ2-7
TGTGCCAGCAGCTTGGTCTCGCAGATCTCCTACGAGCAGTACTTC
CASSLVSQISYEQYF
>TRBV6-1|.|.|TRBJ1-1
TGTGCCAGCAGTGAGCAGGAGAGTCTAAACACTGAAGCTTTCTTT
CASSEQESLNTEAFF
>TRBV28|.|.|TRBJ1-2
TGTGCCAGCAGTTTATTAGCCGAAACGACCGACAACTATAGCTACACCTTC
CASSLLAETTDNYSYTF
>TRBV19|.|.|TRBJ1-1
TGTGCCAGTAGTATGAGTGGGAACACTGAAGCTTTCTTT
CASSMSGNTEAFF
>TRBV28|.|.|TRBJ2-1
TGTGCCAGCAGCGCTCAAGGGGGGAAGGCCTGGGATGAGCAGTTCTTC
CASSAQGGKAWDEQFF
>TRBV19|.|TRBD1|TRBJ1-2
TGTGCCAGTAGTATATCGCCGGGACAGGGTTTTTATGGCTACACCTTC
CASSISPGQGFYGYTF
>TRBV19|.|TRBD2|TRBJ2-4
TGTGCCAGTAGTCCGGGGGGAACCAAAAACATTCAGTACTTC
CASSPGGTKNIQYF
>TRBV27|once|.|TRBJ1-1
TGTGCCAGCAGTTTATCGGGGTCTACTGAAGCTTTCTTT
CASSLSGSTEAFF
>TRBV10-2|.|.|TRBJ2-2
TGCGCCAGCAGTGGAATGGGGGTCGGGCGTCTCATCGATTCTAACACCGGGGAGCTGTTTTTT
CASSGMGVGRLIDSNTGELFF
>TRBV7-9|.|.|TRBJ1-1
TGTGCCAGCAGCTTAGCGTCAGGGTCTGAAGCTTTCTTT
CASSLASGSEAFF
>TRBV9|.|TRBD1|TRBJ1-4
TGTGCCAGCAGCGTAGATGACAGGGGAGGACCCTTTAATGAAAAACTGTTTTTT
CASSVDDRGGPFNEKLFF
>TRBV21-1|.|.|TRBJ2-3
TGTGCCAGCAGCAAAGGAAAGGACAGGGGGCTGACAGATACGCAGTATTTT
CASSKGKDRGLTDTQYF
>TRBV27|.|.|TRBJ1-5
TGTGCCAGCAGCCTTGGACCCCGCCATCAGCCCCAGCATTTT
CASSLGPRHQPQHF
>TRBV4-1|.|TRBD1|TRBJ2-7
TGCGCCAGCAGCCAAGATACGACAGGGGTTCGGTACGAGCAGTACTTC
CASSQDTTGVRYEQYF
>TRBV21-1|once|.|TRBJ2-1
TGTGCCAGCAGCCTCCGGGACAGGGACCACAATGAGCAGTTCTTC
CASSLRDRDHNEQFF
>TRBV7-3|.|TRBD1|TRBJ2-2
TGTGCCAGCAGCATAACAGGGGACACCGGGGAGCTGTTTTTT
CASSITGDTGELFF
>TRBV14|.|.|TRBJ2-1
TGTGCCAGCAGCCAAGGGGCGCGGTACAATGAGCAGTTCTTC
CASSQGARYNEQFF
>TRBV11-3|.|.|TRBJ2-5
TGTGCCAGCAGCTTAGAAGAGACCCAGTACTTC
CASSLEETQYF
>TRBV29-1|.|TRBD1|TRBJ1-2
TGCAGCGGGACGACAGGGGGCTATGGCTACACCTTC
CSGTTGGYGYTF
>TRBV5-1|.|.|TRBJ2-3
TGCGCCAGCAGCTTGCTAAATCCAGGGATGGATACGCAGTATTTT
CASSLLNPGMDTQYF
>TRBV2|.|.|TRBJ2-7
TGTGCCAGCAGCGAATCAGGGAGGACAGTTTCCTACGAGCAGTACTTC
CASSESGRTVSYEQYF
>TRBV27|.|.|TRBJ2-3
TGTGCCAGCAGTTGGTGGGAAAAGGCAGATACGCAGTATTTT
CASSWWEKADTQYF
>TRBV7-6|once|TRBD1|TRBJ2-7
TGTGCCAGCAGCTTAGAGGGGGCGGCCTACGAGCAGTACTTC
CASSLEGAAYEQYF
>TRBV19|few|TRBD1|TRBJ1-4
TGTGCCAGTAGTCCATTACAGGGGAATAGCGAAAAACTGTTTTTT
CASSPLQGNSEKLFF
>TRBV28|.|.|TRBJ2-7
TGTGCCAGCAAAACAACCGGGACAAGTTACGAGCAGTACTTC
CASKTTGTSYEQYF
>TRBV7-2|.|.|TRBJ2-5
TGTGCCAGCAGCTTAGTGGGGGCCAACCAAGAGACCCAGTACTTC
CASSLVGANQETQYF
>TRBV5-6|.|.|TRBJ2-5
TGTGCCAGCAGCTTGGATCAAGAGACCCAGTACTTC
CASSLDQETQYF
>TRBV7-8|.|.|TRBJ2-5
TGTGCCAGCAGCTTAGCGGGGGTAGGGGAGACCCAGTACTTC
CASSLAGVGETQYF
>TRBV5-6|.|.|TRBJ2-3
TGTGCCAGCAACCCCCCGGGCGAGCACGCTACGCAGTATTTT
CASNPPGEHATQYF